The T cell receptor (beta chain) under discussion was sequenced for a study of immune evolution from preneoplasia to lung adenocarcinoma. To note about this clone: Its antigen is still unknown.

Study-wide points: From normal lung to invasive adenocarcinoma, top clone frequencies appeared to decrease.

The CDR3 has 11 residues. Germline values: CDR1 MDHEN, CDR2 SYDVKM. V was shortened by 7 bases and J by 8 bases, with 9 bases between the two germline ends. Measured with immunoSEQ multiplex PCR; TCRdb has only the in-frame clones, and not every one. The sample carries 3,200 or so clones, around four fifths recorded once. The V gene is TRBV28, the J gene TRBJ2-1; TRBD2 is a possible D gene (5 bases). The sequence was collected from a person aged 55-80 years with lung adenocarcinoma. The sequenced sample consisted of FFPE minimally invasive lung adenocarcinoma tissue. CDR3 residues: CASTREHEQFF. The CDR3 region has the DNA TGTGCCAGCACCCGGGAACATGAGCAGTTCTTC.